Listed here are 17 T cell receptor beta chains from one sample, sequenced in a study of blood T cells in healthy people across ages. The second PCR ran about 6 to 12 cycles with a sample-barcoded 5' primer and J-beta primers. MiXCR, run by TCRdb on the 5' RACE reads, gives a single entry per CDR3 protein. The sample records 450,000 to 600,000 distinct CDR3 sequences, about 29% being singletons. The same sample was also used in a study of T cells of mothers and their children.

Sequenced material: blood. The origin of the receptors is a boy aged 2 to 10 in good health.

The chain links TRBV29-1 to TRBJ1-4; D not certain. In germline, CDR1 is SQVTM, CDR2 ANQGSEA. V gave up 1 base and J gave up 9 bases, with 18 bases separating them. The CDR3 loop spans 15 amino acids. CDR3 nucleotide sequence: TGCAGCGTTGAAGTAATATCGGGGAAGGTTCAAAAACTGTTTTTT. It yields the protein CSVEVISGKVQKLFF.

The V gene is TRBV10-1, the J gene TRBJ2-1; 7 bases are a match to TRBD1. Matching the DNA end better, TRBJ2-7 makes the J call doubtful. The CDR3 is 14 amino acids. Germline V gives CDR1 WNHNN, CDR2 SYGVQD (reference sequence). The CDR3 DNA reads as TGCGCCAGTCAAGGGGACAGACTACCCTACGAGCAGTACTTC. This encodes CASQGDRLPYEQYF.

Comments on this clonotype: At one end, the junction sequence differs from germline, possibly due to a read error. This sequence joins TRBV11-2 and TRBJ1-1; D is perhaps TRBD1 (6 bases). Germline CDR1 reads SGHAT; CDR2 reads FQNNGV. This CDR3 region has 13 residues. In DNA form, the CDR3 reads TGTGCCAGCGGCTTAGGGGGAGGGACTGAAGCTTTCTTT. Protein product: CASGLGGGTEAFF. The entire variable domain, with the rest obtained from reference TRBV11-2 and TRBJ1-1, is as follows: EAGVAQSPRYKIIEKRQSVAFWCNPISGHATLYWYQQILGQGPKLLIQFQNNGVVDDSQLPKDRFSAERLKGVDSTLKIQPAKLEDSAVYLCASGLGGGTEAFFGQGTRLTVV.

This clonotype was counted between two and nine times. The rearrangement links TRBV20-1 to TRBJ2-4, with D possibly being TRBD2 (5 bases). The CDR3 totals 15 residues. Germline loops: CDR1 DFQATT, CDR2 SNEGSKA (reference sequence). Trimming shortened V by 0 bases and J by 3 bases, and 12 bases separated the two germline ends. The CDR3 reads CSARDSGMGKNIQYF. CDR3 DNA sequence: TGCAGTGCTAGAGATTCCGGGATGGGCAAAAACATTCAGTACTTC.

This clonotype was seen only once. V is TRBV3-1 and J is TRBJ2-1, with 8 bases lining up with TRBD2. The CDR3 spans 14 residues. Germline CDR1 and CDR2: LGHDT and YNNKEL (reference sequence). V lost 4 bases, J lost 10 bases, and 9 bases stayed unmatched. CDR3 bases: TGTGCCAGCAGCCCGGGGGGGCACAGCGGGGAGCAGTTCTTC. Translation gives CASSPGGHSGEQFF.

This clonotype was observed many times. J is TRBJ2-7 and V is TRBV7-2; D uncertain. The V gene's germline CDR1 is SGHTA and CDR2 FQGNSA. CDR3 length equals 14 residues. V was shortened by 2 bases and J by 0 bases, with 8 bases between the two germline ends. This CDR3 is CASSLWDSSYEQYF. The CDR3 DNA follows: TGTGCCAGCAGCTTATGGGATAGCTCCTACGAGCAGTACTTC.

This clonotype was detected a few times. V and J are TRBV3-1 and TRBJ2-5; 7 positions match TRBD2. V lost 4 bases, J lost 0 bases, and 8 bases stayed unmatched. CDR1 and CDR2 from the germline V gene are LGHDT and YNNKEL (reference sequence). The CDR3 extends over 16 amino acids. The CDR3: CASSLLTSQYQETQYF. CDR3 coding DNA: TGTGCCAGCAGCCTCCTGACTAGCCAGTACCAAGAGACCCAGTACTTC.

This clonotype was detected only a few times. The CDR3 spells CASSAWGDHNEQFF. The CDR3 DNA sequence: TGTGCCAGCAGCGCCTGGGGGGACCACAATGAGCAGTTCTTC. The chain combines TRBV28 with TRBJ2-5, with a tentative D call TRBD2 (6 bases). Gene TRBJ2-1 matches the end of the DNA better, so the J call may be wrong. CDR3 length: 14 amino acids. CDR1 and CDR2 from the germline V gene are MDHEN and SYDVKM.

J is TRBJ2-5 and V is TRBV28, with TRBD2 matching 8 bases. CDR3 length equals 16 residues. Germline CDR1 is MDHEN and CDR2 is SYDVKM. V shed 2 bases, J shed 4 bases, and the junction held 9 bases outside the gene matches. The CDR3 here is CASSLGGFGRAETQYF. The CDR3 nucleotides are TGTGCCAGCAGTTTAGGGGGATTCGGGAGGGCAGAGACCCAGTACTTC.

This clonotype occurred many times. V usage is TRBV12-3 or TRBV12-4 and J usage is TRBJ1-1; D gene unclear. This CDR3 contains 17 residues. Trimming removed 3 bases at V and 1 base at J, with 18 bases between. CDR3 sequence (DNA): TGTGCCAGCAGTTTTTTTGGTGACCGGATAGCGAACACTGAAGCTTTCTTT. The encoded protein is CASSFFGDRIANTEAFF.

This chain links TRBV5-1 with TRBJ1-2, with a tentative D call TRBD1 (6 bases). Trimming removed 0 bases from V and 4 bases from J, with 13 bases in between. Germline V gene data show CDR1 as SGHRS and CDR2 as YFSETQ. The CDR3 totals 15 residues. CDR3 loop: CASSLGQDFPYGYTF. The CDR3 DNA reads TGCGCCAGCAGCTTGGGACAGGATTTCCCCTATGGCTACACCTTC.

The chain has TRBV7-9 and TRBJ2-5; the match to TRBD2 covers 8 bases. With V trimmed by 5 bases and J by 4 bases, 9 bases remained unmatched. The CDR3 runs to 15 residues. The germline V gene encodes CDR1 SEHNR and CDR2 FQNEAQ (reference sequence). DNA for the CDR3: TGTGCCAGCAGCCTTAGCGGGGCGACGGGAGAGACCCAGTACTTC. Protein product: CASSLSGATGETQYF.

The chain links TRBV9 to TRBJ2-5; 8 nucleotides align to TRBD2. The last part of the DNA fits TRBJ2-7 better; the J call may be wrong. There are 14 residues in the CDR3. Germline-derived CDR1 and CDR2 are SGDLS and YYNGEE. The CDR3 DNA reads as TGTGCCAGCAGCGTCGGGACTAGAACCTACGAGCAGTACTTC. Translated, it gives CASSVGTRTYEQYF.

This clonotype was recorded once. The chain carries TRBV9 and TRBJ2-1, with 10 bases fitting TRBD2. CDR3 length equals 15 residues. The V gene's germline CDR1 is SGDLS and CDR2 YYNGEE. With 0 bases clipped from V and 8 bases from J, the junction kept 5 bases outside the gene matches. CDR3 coding DNA: TGTGCCAGCAGCGTAGCAGGTAGCGGGGGGTATGAGCAGTTCTTC. Its protein product is CASSVAGSGGYEQFF.

This clonotype was picked up a small number of times. No conserved phenylalanine or tryptophan is present at the end of the CDR3, so a read error is the likely explanation. The chain is built from TRBV19 and TRBJ1-1, with D unresolved. Germline V gene data show CDR1 as LNHDA and CDR2 as SQIVND (reference sequence). The CDR3 extends over 12 amino acids. The V gene lost 6 bases and the J gene lost 3 bases, with 8 bases spanning the gap. The CDR3 coding sequence is TGTGCCAGTAGGCCGGACTACACTGAAGCTTTCCTT. Protein sequence: CASRPDYTEAFL.

The chain couples TRBV27 to TRBJ2-2, with D perhaps matching TRBD2 (5 bases). CDR3 size: 16 residues. The V gene lost 4 bases and the J gene lost 0 bases, with 12 bases spanning the gap. The germline CDR1 and CDR2 sequences are MNHEY and SMNVEV (reference sequence). CDR3 sequence (DNA): TGTGCCAGCAGTTCTCGGACGGGAACGAACACCGGGGAGCTGTTTTTT. Protein sequence: CASSSRTGTNTGELFF.

CDR3 DNA: TGTGCCAGCAGCCCCGGGACAGGGGCTGGAAACACCATATATTTT. Protein product: CASSPGTGAGNTIYF. V gene TRBV21-1 combines with J gene TRBJ1-3; the D call in the table, TRBD1, was not verified against the DNA. TRBV21-1 is labeled a pseudogene. The CDR3 length is 15 residues.